This T cell receptor (beta chain) was observed in a study of T cell responses to AZD1222 COVID-19 vaccine. Second-dose intervals of approximately 4 or approximately 12 weeks were pooled. Of note for this clone: Its cognate antigen is unknown.

General observations from the study: Just five to seven AZD1222 recipients tested seropositive at baseline. Donors were mostly white British, more females; clonal diversity possibly underestimated. Without day 14 samples, only post-peak T cell repertoires were studied.

Using immunoSEQ multiplex PCR, the repertoire was profiled, and TCRdb retains in-frame clones only, with some absent. The table includes fewer than 150,000 clones, 89% detected once. The sequence came from an adult who received the AZD1222 COVID-19 vaccine. Material: peripheral blood, obtained 28 days after the second AZD1222 dose.

This CDR3 is CASSLAMRDRYTF. CDR3 DNA: TGTGCCAGCAGCCTGGCTATGCGGGATCGCTACACCTTC. The chain joins TRBV5-4 to TRBJ1-2; D remains ambiguous. The CDR3 has 13 amino acids. CDR1 is SGHNT and CDR2 is YYREEE in the germline V gene (reference sequence). Trimming shortened V by 4 bases and J by 9 bases, and 16 bases separated the two germline ends.